The subject of this entry is one TCR beta chain. The antigen remains undetermined. Terminally differentiated effector memory CD45RA+ cells were excluded by CCR7 positive selection of CD45RO-negative cells. There were only Caucasian adults among the donors, and all lived in Nashville, Tennessee. This CDR3 spans 16 amino acids. Germline CDR1 SGHDN, CDR2 FVKESK. The J segment lost 7 bases and the V segment lost 2 bases, leaving 9 bases of the junction unmatched. This record belongs to a study of shared clonotypes between healthy human individuals. At the deep level, the assay was run. When replicate PCRs were run on sorted subsets, they used 200 ng DNA, about 30,000 T cell genomes. Generated by immunoSEQ multiplex PCR, the TCRdb table keeps only in-frame clones and is missing some. The data contain 660,000 or so clones, roughly 95% of them singletons. Whole-study results and caveats: What naive subsets generally showed was a larger estimated richness than memory subsets showed.

The material sequenced was naive CD8+ T cells sorted from blood. The receptor was isolated from a woman under 40 in good health. V and J are TRBV14 and TRBJ2-1, with TRBD1 matching 9 bases. CDR3 DNA: TGTGCCAGCAGCCAATACGCCGGGACAGGGAGGAATGAGCAGTTCTTC. Translated, it gives CASSQYAGTGRNEQFF. Based on the CDR3 plus reference TRBV14 and TRBJ2-1, the full variable domain is EAGVTQFPSHSVIEKGQTVTLRCDPISGHDNLYWYRRVMGKEIKFLLHFVKESKQDESGMPNNRFLAERTGGTYSTLKVQPAELEDSGVYFCASSQYAGTGRNEQFFGPGTRLTVL.